This T cell receptor (beta chain) was obtained from a study of cytomegalovirus exposure and HLA in healthy donors. Study context: Tens of millions of unique TCRs from HLA-typed donors were held in an early release of data. Study-level results: It was shown in a later analysis that HLA-associated TCR beta chains were more clonally expanded than other, equally common chains. The CMV antigen specificity of a few CMV-associated chains was confirmed through in vitro analysis. In all likelihood, a cluster of highly shared sequence variants was a sequencing artifact.

This clone was detected once. Its antigen is undetermined. The PCR used 60 Vbeta and 13 Jbeta primers. Clones were sequenced by immunoSEQ multiplex PCR, and TCRdb holds only the in-frame ones, with some missing. The sample shows 150,000 to 200,000 clones, around 85% of them seen only once. Trimming stripped 6 bases from V and 0 bases from J, with 11 bases between. The CDR3 length is 14 residues. Germline V CDR1 and CDR2: LGHNT, FRNRAP. The material sequenced was PBMCs. The sequence derives from a man aged 18-30 years in good health and CMV-seropositive. V gene TRBV12-5 combines with J gene TRBJ2-5; no clear D gene. This CDR3 reads CASGLNSYQETQYF. The CDR3 nucleotides read TGTGCTAGTGGCCTTAACAGCTACCAAGAGACCCAGTACTTC.